This TCR beta chain derives from a study of regulatory T cells in long-lasting Graves disease. For the study at large: Graves' patients, newly diagnosed, had taken antithyroid drugs under 3 months.

The table lists this clonotype with a few counts. V was shortened by 0 bases and J by 5 bases, with 15 bases between the two germline ends. Germline V lookup: CDR1 SGHRS, CDR2 YFSETQ. The CDR3 has 16 amino acids. Time point defined: newly diagnosed GD, antithyroid drugs for less than 3 months. With RNA extracted from PBMCs as input, the TCR library was made. Both iRepertoire HTBI primers and Arm-PCR of CDR3 regions were used to build the TCR beta libraries. Via MiXCR, TCRdb re-called the multiplex PCR reads, giving one row per CDR3 protein. The data contain roughly 360,000 distinct CDR3 sequences, over 9.5% of them singletons. This sample was also put to use in a study of T cells in Graves' hyperthyroidism and ophthalmopathy. As that report states: Over 18 months, lack of ophthalmopathy progression marked Graves' hyperthyroidism as stable. Carried out on the TCR CDR3, a first-round RT-PCR used the HTBI primer set. Most clonotypes expanded in the thyroid (above 0.001) were also present in blood.

This chain connects TRBV5-1 to TRBJ2-1, with D perhaps TRBD2 (6 bases). The specimen comprised peripheral blood mononuclear cells (PBMCs), sampled at new diagnosis, from a patient treated with antithyroid drugs. This TCR was sampled from a woman between 18 and 29 years old with Graves disease. The CDR3 bases are TGCGCCAGCAGCTTGGCGGGACTCACCCCGGACAATGAGCAGTTCTTC. This encodes CASSLAGLTPDNEQFF.